This is a list of T cell receptor beta chains from one sample in a study of blood T cell repertoires in COVID-19. The table came from immunoSEQ multiplex PCR; TCRdb's copy has only in-frame clones and leaves some out. This sample yields fewer than 200,000 clones, of which roughly 84% are seen a single time; about 5.6% belongs to the top ten. Sequenced material: peripheral blood. These receptors were collected from a woman in her forties or fifties with COVID-19, enrolled during active disease. Each CDR3 is given with its conserved first and last residue. The D gene is left open where the match is weak. The size of a clone is reported for some rows only, either as once, few or many, or as a class for expanded clones.

TRBD1	TRBV9	NA	TRBJ2-7	TGTGCCAGCAGCCCGGGACAGGCTCCCTACGAGCAGTACTTC	CASSPGQAPYEQYF
NA	TRBV5-4	NA	TRBJ2-3	TGTGCCAGCAGCGTAACTAGCACAGATACGCAGTATTTT	CASSVTSTDTQYF
NA	TRBV3-1/TRBV3-2	NA	TRBJ1-3	TGTGCCAGCAGCCAGCAACCGGGGGGCGCCGGAAACACCATATATTTT	CASSQQPGGAGNTIYF
NA	TRBV5-1	NA	TRBJ2-5	TGCGCCAGCAGCCCGCAGGGGAGTGGCGGGGAGACCCAGTACTTC	CASSPQGSGGETQYF
TRBD2	TRBV30	NA	TRBJ2-3	TGTGCCTGGAGTGTACTCGGGCTAGCGGGGGGGACAGATACGCAGTATTTT	CAWSVLGLAGGTDTQYF
NA	TRBV7-9	NA	TRBJ1-2	TGTGCCAGCAGCCGTGAAGGGGAAGAATATGGCTACACCTTC	CASSREGEEYGYTF
NA	TRBV13	NA	TRBJ1-3	TGTGCCAGCAGCGCGACACACTCTGGAAACACCATATATTTT	CASSATHSGNTIYF
TRBD2	TRBV9	NA	TRBJ2-1	TGTGCCAGCAGCGTAGATCGACTAGCGGGGGTTAGGAATGAGCAGTTCTTC	CASSVDRLAGVRNEQFF
NA	TRBV7-2	NA	TRBJ1-5	TGTGCCAGCAGCGGACACAGGGAGCATAGCAATCAGCCCCAGCATTTT	CASSGHREHSNQPQHF
NA	TRBV19	NA	TRBJ2-2	TGTGCCAGTAGTATAGGACAGGTTGGGATCCCCGGGGAGCTGTTTTTT	CASSIGQVGIPGELFF
NA	TRBV5-1	NA	TRBJ2-5	TGCGCCAGCAGCATACCAGGGTCCGAGACCCAGTACTTC	CASSIPGSETQYF
NA	TRBV29-1	NA	TRBJ2-1	TGCAGCGTTGAAAGGAGGGGGCGCAGCGGTGAGCAGTTCTTC	CSVERRGRSGEQFF
TRBD1	TRBV5-4	NA	TRBJ2-1	TGTGCCAGCATACCCAACCGGGACAGGGGTGACAATGAGCAGTTCTTC	CASIPNRDRGDNEQFF
NA	TRBV3-1/TRBV3-2	NA	TRBJ1-5	TGTGCCAGCAGCCAAGATGTGCAGGGAGGACAGCCCCAGCATTTT	CASSQDVQGGQPQHF
NA	TRBV3-1/TRBV3-2	NA	TRBJ2-3	TGTGCCAGCAGTACTAGCCCCGATACGCAGTATTTT	CASSTSPDTQYF
NA	TRBV6-6	NA	TRBJ2-7	TGTGCCAGCAGTTACTCCGAAAGTCGGGTCGAGCAGTACTTC	CASSYSESRVEQYF
TRBD1	TRBV5-6	NA	TRBJ1-5	TGTGCCAGCAGCTTGCGACAGGGTCTTCAGCCCCAGCATTTT	CASSLRQGLQPQHF
NA	TRBV19	NA	TRBJ2-5	TGTGCCAGTAGTATTAGCAGACAAGAGACCCAGTACTTC	CASSISRQETQYF
NA	TRBV14	NA	TRBJ2-5	TGTGCCAGCAGCCCTCGGGTCGGGGAGACCCAGTACTTC	CASSPRVGETQYF
NA	TRBV21-1	NA	TRBJ1-1	TGTGCCAGCAGCAAATCTGGACAGGGGGGATTCACTGAAGCTTTCTTT	CASSKSGQGGFTEAFF
NA	TRBV6-2/TRBV6-3	NA	TRBJ1-6	TGTGCCAGCAGTTACTCTTTAAGGGGTTCACCCCTCCACTTT	CASSYSLRGSPLHF
TRBD2	TRBV7-3	NA	TRBJ2-1	TGTGCCAGCAGCTCGCCGAGGGCGGGGGATAACAATGAGCAGTTCTTC	CASSSPRAGDNNEQFF
TRBD1	TRBV2	NA	TRBJ1-2	TGTGCCAGCAGTCACGGACAGGGTGGCTACACCTTC	CASSHGQGGYTF
NA	TRBV3-1/TRBV3-2	NA	TRBJ1-1	TGTGCCAGCAGCCAAGATTCATGGGGAGCTGAAGCTTTCTTT	CASSQDSWGAEAFF
NA	TRBV2	NA	TRBJ1-3	TGTGCCAGCAAGTACGAGGCAAATCGAAACACCATATATTTT	CASKYEANRNTIYF
NA	TRBV14	NA	TRBJ1-5	TGTGCCAGCAGCCAAGGAGGACATCCCAATCAGCCCCAGCATTTT	CASSQGGHPNQPQHF
NA	TRBV7-2	NA	TRBJ1-2	TGTGCCAGCAGCTTAGGTATTGGCTACACCTTC	CASSLGIGYTF
TRBD1	TRBV28	few	TRBJ2-1	TGTGCCATCCGGGACAGGGTGAATGAGCAGTTCTTC	CAIRDRVNEQFF
TRBD1	TRBV11-2	NA	TRBJ1-2	TGTGCCAGCAGCCGGGGACAGAGAATGGGCTACACCTTC	CASSRGQRMGYTF
TRBD1	TRBV5-1	NA	TRBJ1-4	TGCGCCAGCAGGGGACAGGGGAGACTTGGTGAAAAACTGTTTTTT	CASRGQGRLGEKLFF
TRBD1	TRBV5-8	few	TRBJ2-7	TGTGCCAGCAGCTTGTGGGACAGCCCCTACGAGCAGTACTTC	CASSLWDSPYEQYF
NA	TRBV5-1	NA	TRBJ1-4	TGCGCCAGCAGCCCCCAGGGTGGTGCAACTAATGAAAAACTGTTTTTT	CASSPQGGATNEKLFF
TRBD1	TRBV4-1	NA	TRBJ1-3	TGCGCCAGCAGCTCGCCGGGACAGGGAACTGGAAACACCATATATTTT	CASSSPGQGTGNTIYF
NA	TRBV6-2/TRBV6-3	NA	TRBJ2-2	TGTGCCAGCAGTTCCCTGGCAGGGGCCACCGGGGAGCTGTTTTTT	CASSSLAGATGELFF
TRBD1	TRBV11-3	NA	TRBJ1-4	TGTGCCAGCAGCCCTCAGGGGGCGGGTGAAAAACTGTTTTTT	CASSPQGAGEKLFF
NA	TRBV3-1/TRBV3-2	NA	TRBJ2-7	TGTGCCAGCAGCCAAGTAGCACAATTCTCCTACGAGCAGTACTTC	CASSQVAQFSYEQYF
TRBD1	TRBV6-5	NA	TRBJ2-7	TGTGCCAGCAGTTACTCGCTGGACAGGGGTTCCTACGAGCAGTACTTC	CASSYSLDRGSYEQYF
NA	TRBV6-5	NA	TRBJ2-7	TGTGCCAGTTGGGCGAGGGACACCTACGAGCAGTACTTC	CASWARDTYEQYF
TRBD2	TRBV9	few	TRBJ2-2	TGTGCCAGCAGCGGCGGGACTAGCGTTGGGGAGCTGTTTTTT	CASSGGTSVGELFF
NA	TRBV12-5	NA	TRBJ2-2	TGTGCTAGTGGTAGAGGGGGTGCCGGGGAGCTGTTTTTT	CASGRGGAGELFF
NA	TRBV7-7	NA	TRBJ2-7	TGTGCTAGCAGCTTAGGGTCGGGATCCTACGAGCAGTACTTC	CASSLGSGSYEQYF
TRBD1	TRBV6-5	NA	TRBJ2-1	TGTGCCAGCAGTCAACCGGGACAGGGTAACAATGAGCAGTTCTTC	CASSQPGQGNNEQFF
NA	TRBV5-4	NA	TRBJ2-7	TGTGCCAGCAGCTTGGACGGGGGTGAACTGTACGAGCAGTACTTC	CASSLDGGELYEQYF
TRBD1	TRBV14	NA	TRBJ2-5	TGTGCCAGCAGCAGCTTCAGGGGGCCACAAGAGACCCAGTACTTC	CASSSFRGPQETQYF
NA	TRBV7-2	NA	TRBJ2-2	TGTGCCAGCAGCTTCTCCAGGGAAACCGGGGAGCTGTTTTTT	CASSFSRETGELFF
TRBD1	TRBV19	NA	TRBJ1-1	TGTGCCAGTAGTGCGAGATCGACAGGGGACACTGAAGCTTTCTTT	CASSARSTGDTEAFF
NA	TRBV12-3/TRBV12-4	NA	TRBJ2-7	TGTGCCAGCAGTTTAGACAGGGTCGAGCAGTACTTC	CASSLDRVEQYF
TRBD1	TRBV7-3	NA	TRBJ2-3	TGTGCCAGCAGCTCATCGGGACAGGGAACAGATACGCAGTATTTT	CASSSSGQGTDTQYF
NA	TRBV4-1	NA	TRBJ1-4	TGCGCCAGCAGTCTTAGGAGCTCAACTAATGAAAAACTGTTTTTT	CASSLRSSTNEKLFF
TRBD2	TRBV6-5	NA	TRBJ2-5	TGTGCCAGCAGTTACACGGGGGGTAATGACGAGACCCAGTACTTC	CASSYTGGNDETQYF
TRBD1	TRBV5-4	NA	TRBJ1-1	TGTGCCAGCAGCTTGGGGGGGGACAGGGTTTCTTTCTTT	CASSLGGDRVSFF
NA	TRBV11-3	NA	TRBJ1-2	TGTGCCAGCAGCTTGAGCCTTTATGGCTACACCTTC	CASSLSLYGYTF
TRBD1	TRBV19	NA	TRBJ2-7	TGTGCCAGTAGTCCAGGGACAGGGGGGGTCTACGAGCAGTACTTC	CASSPGTGGVYEQYF
NA	TRBV28	NA	TRBJ1-4	TGTGCCAGCAGTCGATTTGGCCTCAGGGTCGGTAATGAAAAACTGTTTTTT	CASSRFGLRVGNEKLFF
TRBD1	TRBV28	NA	TRBJ1-6	TGTGCCAGCAGTCCCCGGACAGGGTATAATTCACCCCTCCACTTT	CASSPRTGYNSPLHF